The present T cell receptor beta chain was sequenced within a study of blood T cell repertoires in COVID-19. The repertoire was sequenced with immunoSEQ multiplex PCR; TCRdb's copy has only in-frame clones and lacks some. Of 87,000 or so clones in the sample, over 75% were seen once. The CDR3 is made up of 16 amino acids. V lost 0 bases, J lost 1 base, and 11 bases lay in between. Looked up from germline, CDR1 is SGHDN and CDR2 is FVKESK. Sequencing used peripheral blood. The clonotype originates from a man at least 80 years old with acute or convalescent COVID-19. The chain uses TRBV14 and TRBJ2-3; D is perhaps TRBD1 (5 bases). In DNA, the CDR3 is TGTGCCAGCAGCCAAGATAAGGGGTCTCGCACAGATACGCAGTATTTT. Residues: CASSQDKGSRTDTQYF.